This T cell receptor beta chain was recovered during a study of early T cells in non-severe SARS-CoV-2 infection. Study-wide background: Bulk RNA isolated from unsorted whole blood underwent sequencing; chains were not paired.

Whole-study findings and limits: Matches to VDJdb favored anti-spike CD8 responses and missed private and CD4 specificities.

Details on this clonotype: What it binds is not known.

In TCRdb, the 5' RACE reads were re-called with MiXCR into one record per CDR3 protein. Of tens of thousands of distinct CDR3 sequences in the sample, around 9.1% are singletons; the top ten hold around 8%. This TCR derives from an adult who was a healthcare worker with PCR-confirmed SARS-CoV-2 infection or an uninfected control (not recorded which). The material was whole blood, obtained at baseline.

This chain's CDR3 is CASSLQAGLSEKLFF. The CDR3 coding sequence is TGTGCCAGCAGCCTACAGGCAGGCCTGAGTGAAAAACTGTTTTTT. This chain connects TRBV7-9 to TRBJ1-4; D may be TRBD1 (5 bases). The germline V gene encodes CDR1 SEHNR and CDR2 FQNEAQ (reference sequence). Trimming pared 5 bases from V and 7 bases from J, leaving 17 bases between. The CDR3 totals 15 residues.